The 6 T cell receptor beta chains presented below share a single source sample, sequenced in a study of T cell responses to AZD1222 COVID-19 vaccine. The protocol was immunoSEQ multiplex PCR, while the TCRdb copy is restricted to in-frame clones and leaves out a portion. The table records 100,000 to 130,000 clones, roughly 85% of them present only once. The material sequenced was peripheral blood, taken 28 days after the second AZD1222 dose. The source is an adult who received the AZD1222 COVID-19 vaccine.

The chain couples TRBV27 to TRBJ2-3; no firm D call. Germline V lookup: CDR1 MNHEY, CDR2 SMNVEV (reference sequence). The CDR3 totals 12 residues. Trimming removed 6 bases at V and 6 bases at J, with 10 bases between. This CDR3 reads CASRSTSDTQYF. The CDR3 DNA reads TGTGCCAGCAGATCTACGTCCGATACGCAGTATTTT.

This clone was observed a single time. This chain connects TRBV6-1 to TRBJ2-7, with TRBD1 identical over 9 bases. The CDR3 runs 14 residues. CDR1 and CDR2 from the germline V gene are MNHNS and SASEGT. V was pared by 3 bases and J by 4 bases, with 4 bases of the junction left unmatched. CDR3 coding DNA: TGTGCCAGCAGTGACGGGACAGGGATTTACGAGCAGTACTTC. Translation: CASSDGTGIYEQYF.

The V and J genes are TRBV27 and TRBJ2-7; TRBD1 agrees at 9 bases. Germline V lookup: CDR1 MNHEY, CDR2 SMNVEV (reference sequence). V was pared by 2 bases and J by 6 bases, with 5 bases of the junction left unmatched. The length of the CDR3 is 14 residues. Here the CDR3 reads CASSLRTGAGEQYF. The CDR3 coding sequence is TGTGCCAGCAGTTTAAGGACAGGGGCCGGCGAGCAGTACTTC.

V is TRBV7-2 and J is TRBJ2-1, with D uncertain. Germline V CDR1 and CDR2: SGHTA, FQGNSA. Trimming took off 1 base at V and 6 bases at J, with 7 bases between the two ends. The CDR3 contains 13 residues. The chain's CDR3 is CASSLVVSNEQFF. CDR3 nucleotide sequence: TGTGCCAGCAGCTTAGTCGTTTCCAATGAGCAGTTCTTC.

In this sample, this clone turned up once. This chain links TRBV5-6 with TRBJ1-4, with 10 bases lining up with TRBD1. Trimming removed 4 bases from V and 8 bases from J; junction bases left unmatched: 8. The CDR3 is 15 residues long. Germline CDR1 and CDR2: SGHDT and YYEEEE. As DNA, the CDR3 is TGTGCCAGCAGCGATGCGACAGGGGGCATGGAAAAACTGTTTTTT. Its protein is CASSDATGGMEKLFF.

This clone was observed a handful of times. The CDR3 nucleotides read TGTGCCAGCAGTGAAAGGCAGTCCTATGGCTACACCTTC. Translation: CASSERQSYGYTF. The V and J genes are TRBV2 and TRBJ1-2; unclear D gene. The CDR3 contains 13 residues. Trimming shortened V by 2 bases and J by 4 bases, and 8 bases separated the two germline ends. CDR1 SNHLY and CDR2 FYNNEI come from the germline V gene.